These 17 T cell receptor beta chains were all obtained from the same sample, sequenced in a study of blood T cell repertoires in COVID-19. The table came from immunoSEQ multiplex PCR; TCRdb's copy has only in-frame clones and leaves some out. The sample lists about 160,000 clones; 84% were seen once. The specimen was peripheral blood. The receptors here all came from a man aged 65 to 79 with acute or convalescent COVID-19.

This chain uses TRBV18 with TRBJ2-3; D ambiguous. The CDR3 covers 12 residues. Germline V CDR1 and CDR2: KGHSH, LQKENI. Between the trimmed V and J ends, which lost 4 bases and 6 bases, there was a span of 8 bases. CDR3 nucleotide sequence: TGTGCCAGCTCACTCAGTGGTGATACGCAGTATTTT. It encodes CASSLSGDTQYF.

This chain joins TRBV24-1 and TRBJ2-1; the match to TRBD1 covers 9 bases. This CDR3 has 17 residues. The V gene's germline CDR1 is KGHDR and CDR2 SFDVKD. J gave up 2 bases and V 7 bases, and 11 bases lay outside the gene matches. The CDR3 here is CATSGTGFRSTYNEQFF. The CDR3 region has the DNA TGTGCCACCAGCGGGACAGGGTTTCGATCTACCTACAATGAGCAGTTCTTC.

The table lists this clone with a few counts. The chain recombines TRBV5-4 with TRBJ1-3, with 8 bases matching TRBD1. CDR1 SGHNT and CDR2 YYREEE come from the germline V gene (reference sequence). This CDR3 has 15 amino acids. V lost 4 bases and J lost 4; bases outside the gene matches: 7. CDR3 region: CASSTRTGSGNTIYF. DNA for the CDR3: TGTGCCAGCAGCACCCGGACAGGGTCCGGAAACACCATATATTTT.

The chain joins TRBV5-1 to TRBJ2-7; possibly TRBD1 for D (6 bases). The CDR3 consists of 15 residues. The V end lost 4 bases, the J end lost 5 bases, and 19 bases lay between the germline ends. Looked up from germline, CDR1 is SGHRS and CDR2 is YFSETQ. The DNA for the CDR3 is TGCGCCAGCAGCCCGCTTACAGGGAACGGGGACGAGCAGTACTTC. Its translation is CASSPLTGNGDEQYF. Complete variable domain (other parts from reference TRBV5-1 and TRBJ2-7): KAGVTQTPRYLIKTRGQQVTLSCSPISGHRSVSWYQQTPGQGLQFLFEYFSETQRNKGNFPGRFSGRQFSNSRSEMNVSTLELGDSALYLCASSPLTGNGDEQYFGPGTRLTVT.

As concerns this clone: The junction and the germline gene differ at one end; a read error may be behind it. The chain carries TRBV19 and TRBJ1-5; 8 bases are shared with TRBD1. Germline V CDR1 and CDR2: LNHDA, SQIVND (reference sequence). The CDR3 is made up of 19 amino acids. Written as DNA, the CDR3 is TGTGACAGTGGCGGAACCCGGGACAGGCATACCTATAGCAATCAGCCCCAGCATTTT. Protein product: CDSGGTRDRHTYSNQPQHF.

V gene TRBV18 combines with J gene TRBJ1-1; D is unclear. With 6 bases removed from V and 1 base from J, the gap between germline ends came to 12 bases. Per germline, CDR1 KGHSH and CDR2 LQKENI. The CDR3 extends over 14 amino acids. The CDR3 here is CASSPLPGNTEAFF. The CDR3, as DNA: TGTGCCAGCTCGCCTCTGCCAGGGAACACTGAAGCTTTCTTT.

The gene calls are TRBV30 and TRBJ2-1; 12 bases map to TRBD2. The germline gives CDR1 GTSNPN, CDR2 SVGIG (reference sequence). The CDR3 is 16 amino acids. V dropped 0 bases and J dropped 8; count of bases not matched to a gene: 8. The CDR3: CAWSVLSSGGADEQFF. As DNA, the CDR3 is TGTGCCTGGAGTGTATTATCTAGCGGGGGGGCCGATGAGCAGTTCTTC.

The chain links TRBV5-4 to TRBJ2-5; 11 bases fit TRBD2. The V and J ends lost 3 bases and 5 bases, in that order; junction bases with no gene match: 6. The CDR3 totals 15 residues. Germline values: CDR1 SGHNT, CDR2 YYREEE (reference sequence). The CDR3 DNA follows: TGTGCCAGCAGCTCACAACTAGCGGGGGTGGAGACCCAGTACTTC. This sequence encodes CASSSQLAGVETQYF.

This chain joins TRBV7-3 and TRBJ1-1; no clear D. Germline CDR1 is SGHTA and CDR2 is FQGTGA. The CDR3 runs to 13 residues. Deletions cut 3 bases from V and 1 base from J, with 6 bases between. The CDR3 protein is CASSFQENTEAFF. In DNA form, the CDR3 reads TGTGCCAGCAGCTTTCAGGAGAACACTGAAGCTTTCTTT.

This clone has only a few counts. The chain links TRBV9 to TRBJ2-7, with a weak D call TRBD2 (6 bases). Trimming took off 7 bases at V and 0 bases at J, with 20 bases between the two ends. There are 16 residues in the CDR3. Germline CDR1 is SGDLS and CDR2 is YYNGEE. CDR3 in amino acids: CASFGGEWEVSYEQYF. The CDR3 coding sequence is TGTGCCAGCTTCGGGGGTGAGTGGGAGGTCTCCTACGAGCAGTACTTC.

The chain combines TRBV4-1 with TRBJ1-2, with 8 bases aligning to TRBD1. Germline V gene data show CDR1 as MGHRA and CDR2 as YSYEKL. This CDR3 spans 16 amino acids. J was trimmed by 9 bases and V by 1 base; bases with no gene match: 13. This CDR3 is CASSQGAGTGSRRYTF. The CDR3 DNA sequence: TGCGCCAGCAGCCAAGGGGCCGGGACAGGTTCTCGTCGCTACACCTTC.

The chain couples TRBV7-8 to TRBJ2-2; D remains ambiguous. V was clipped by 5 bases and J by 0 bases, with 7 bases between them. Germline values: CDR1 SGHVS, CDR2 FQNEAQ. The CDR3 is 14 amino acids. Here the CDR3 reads CASSLLANTGELFF. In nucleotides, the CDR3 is TGTGCCAGCAGCCTTCTAGCGAACACCGGGGAGCTGTTTTTT.

This chain's CDR3 is CAISGTGDSYEQYF. The DNA for the CDR3 is TGTGCCATCAGTGGGACAGGGGATTCCTACGAGCAGTACTTC. The V call is TRBV10-3, the J call TRBJ2-7, with 9 positions matching TRBD1. The CDR3 spans 14 residues. Germline CDR1 and CDR2: ENHRY and SYGVKD. V shed 4 bases, J shed 1 base, and the junction held 2 bases outside the gene matches.

In nucleotides, the CDR3 is TGTGCCAGCAGTCCCGACAGGATTAATTCACCCCTCCACTTT. This sequence encodes CASSPDRINSPLHF. The chain carries TRBV6-5 and TRBJ1-6; possible D gene TRBD1, 6 bases. Trimming pared 5 bases from V and 6 bases from J, leaving 11 bases between. This CDR3 spans 14 amino acids. CDR1 is MNHEY, CDR2 SVGAGI, per germline.

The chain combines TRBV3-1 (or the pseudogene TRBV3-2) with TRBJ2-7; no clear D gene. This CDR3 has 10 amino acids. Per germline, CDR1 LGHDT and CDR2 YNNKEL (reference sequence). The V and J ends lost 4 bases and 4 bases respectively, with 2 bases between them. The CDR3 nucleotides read TGTGCCAGCAGCCCATACGAGCAGTACTTC. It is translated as CASSPYEQYF.

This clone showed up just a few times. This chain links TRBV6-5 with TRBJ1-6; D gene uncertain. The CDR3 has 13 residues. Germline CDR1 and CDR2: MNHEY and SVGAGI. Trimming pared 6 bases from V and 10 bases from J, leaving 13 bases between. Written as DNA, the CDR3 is TGTGCCAGCAGAGCTTCAAGGAGCTCACCCCTCCACTTT. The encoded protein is CASRASRSSPLHF.

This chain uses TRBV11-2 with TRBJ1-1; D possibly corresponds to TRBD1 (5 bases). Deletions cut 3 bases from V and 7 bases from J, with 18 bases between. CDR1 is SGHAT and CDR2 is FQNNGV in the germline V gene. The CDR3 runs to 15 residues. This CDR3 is CASSFFPGARSEAFF. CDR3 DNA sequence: TGTGCCAGCAGCTTTTTCCCTGGGGCGCGGAGTGAAGCTTTCTTT.